What follows describes a single TCR beta chain. The ends lost 10 bases at V and 0 bases at J; junction bases unmatched: 9. The CDR3 length is 15 residues. The germline V gene encodes CDR1 ENHRY and CDR2 SYGVKD. This sample was taken from a study of control samples from healthy donors and cancer patients. Using immunoSEQ multiplex PCR, the repertoire was profiled, and TCRdb retains in-frame clones only, with some absent. The sample carries about 51,000 clones, roughly 80% recorded once. The TCR sequence derives from a man aged 70 or older in good health. The sequenced sample consisted of blood. This rearrangement joins TRBV10-3 to TRBJ2-7, with TRBD1 matching over 10 bases. The CDR3 DNA is TGTGCCACCGCTGCCGGGACAGGGGCCTCCTACGAGCAGTACTTC. It is translated as CATAAGTGASYEQYF.